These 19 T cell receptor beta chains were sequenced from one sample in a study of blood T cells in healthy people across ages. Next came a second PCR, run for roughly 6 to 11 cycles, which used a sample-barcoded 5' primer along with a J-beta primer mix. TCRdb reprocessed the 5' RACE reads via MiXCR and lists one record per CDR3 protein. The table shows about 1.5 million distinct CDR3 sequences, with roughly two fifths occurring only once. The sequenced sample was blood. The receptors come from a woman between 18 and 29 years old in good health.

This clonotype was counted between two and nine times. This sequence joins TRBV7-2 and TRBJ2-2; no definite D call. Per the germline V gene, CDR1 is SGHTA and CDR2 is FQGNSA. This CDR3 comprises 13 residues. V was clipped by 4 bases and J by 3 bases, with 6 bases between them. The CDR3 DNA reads TGTGCCAGCAGCTCCGCCCACACCGGGGAGCTGTTTTTT. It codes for CASSSAHTGELFF.

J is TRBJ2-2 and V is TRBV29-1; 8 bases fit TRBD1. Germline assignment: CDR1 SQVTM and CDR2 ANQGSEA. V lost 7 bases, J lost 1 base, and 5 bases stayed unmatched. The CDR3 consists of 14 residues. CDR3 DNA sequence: TGCAGCGCTATTGGACAGGGGAACACCGGGGAGCTGTTTTTT. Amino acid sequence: CSAIGQGNTGELFF.

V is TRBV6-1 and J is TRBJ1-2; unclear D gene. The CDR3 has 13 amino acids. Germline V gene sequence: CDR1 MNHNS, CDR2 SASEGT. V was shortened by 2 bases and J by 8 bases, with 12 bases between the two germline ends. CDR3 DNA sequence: TGTGCCAGCAGTGAACTGGAGGGCTACGGCTACACCTTC. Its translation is CASSELEGYGYTF.

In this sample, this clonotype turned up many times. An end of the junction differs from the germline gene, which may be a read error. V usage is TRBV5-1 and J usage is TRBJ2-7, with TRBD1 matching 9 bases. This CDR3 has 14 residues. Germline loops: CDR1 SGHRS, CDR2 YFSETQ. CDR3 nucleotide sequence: TGTGCCAGCAGTTTAAGGGACAGGGTCTACGAGCAGTACTTC. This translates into CASSLRDRVYEQYF.

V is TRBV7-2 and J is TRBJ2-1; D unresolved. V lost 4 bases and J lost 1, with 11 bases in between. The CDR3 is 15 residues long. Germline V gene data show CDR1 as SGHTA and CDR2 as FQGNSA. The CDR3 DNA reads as TGTGCCAGCAGCTCCGACTCCGGTTCCTACAATGAGCAGTTCTTC. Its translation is CASSSDSGSYNEQFF.

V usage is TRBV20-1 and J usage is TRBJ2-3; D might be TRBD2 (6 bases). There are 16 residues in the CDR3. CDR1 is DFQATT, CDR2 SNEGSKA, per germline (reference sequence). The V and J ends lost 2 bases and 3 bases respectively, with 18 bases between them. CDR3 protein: CSARKERGLATDTQYF. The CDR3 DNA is TGCAGTGCTAGAAAGGAGCGTGGTCTAGCGACAGATACGCAGTATTTT.

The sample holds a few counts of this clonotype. CDR3: CASSHLSGVTTEAFF. CDR3 nucleotides: TGTGCCAGCAGCCACCTTTCAGGGGTCACCACTGAAGCTTTCTTT. The chain recombines TRBV3-1 with TRBJ1-1; tentatively, D is TRBD1 (6 bases). CDR3 length: 15 amino acids. Germline loops: CDR1 LGHDT, CDR2 YNNKEL (reference sequence). V was shortened by 3 bases and J by 4 bases, with 15 bases between the two germline ends.

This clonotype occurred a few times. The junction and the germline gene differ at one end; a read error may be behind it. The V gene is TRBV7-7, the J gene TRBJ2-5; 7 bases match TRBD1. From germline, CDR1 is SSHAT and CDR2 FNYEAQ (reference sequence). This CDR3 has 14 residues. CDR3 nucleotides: TGTGCTAGCAGCCCGACAGGGTCGGGGGAGACCCAGTACTTC. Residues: CASSPTGSGETQYF. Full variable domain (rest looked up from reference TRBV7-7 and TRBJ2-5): GAGVSQSPRYKVTKRGQDVTLRCDPISSHATLYWYQQALGQGPEFLTYFNYEAQPDKSGLPSDRFSAERPEGSISTLTIQRTEQRDSAMYRCASSPTGSGETQYFGPGTRLLVL.

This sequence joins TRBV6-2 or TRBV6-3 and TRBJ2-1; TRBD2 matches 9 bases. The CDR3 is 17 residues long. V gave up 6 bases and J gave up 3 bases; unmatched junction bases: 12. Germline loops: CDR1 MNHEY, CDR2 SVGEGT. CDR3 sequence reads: CASRLSGGPAVYNEQFF. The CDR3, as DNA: TGTGCCAGCAGGCTAAGCGGGGGGCCCGCCGTCTACAATGAGCAGTTCTTC.

This CDR3 is CAISESQDRGHEQFF. The CDR3 nucleotides are TGTGCCATCAGTGAGTCTCAGGACAGGGGACACGAGCAGTTCTTC. The rearrangement uses TRBV10-3 and TRBJ2-1, with 9 bases that match TRBD1. The germline V gene has CDR1 ENHRY and CDR2 SYGVKD. Losses at the gene ends were 0 bases for V and 10 bases for J; bases not matched to a gene: 7. The CDR3 has 15 residues.

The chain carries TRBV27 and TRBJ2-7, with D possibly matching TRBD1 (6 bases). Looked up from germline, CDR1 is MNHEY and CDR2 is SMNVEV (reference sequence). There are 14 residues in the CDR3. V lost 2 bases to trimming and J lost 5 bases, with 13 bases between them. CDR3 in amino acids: CASSLQGCIHEQYF. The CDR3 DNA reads TGTGCCAGCAGTTTACAGGGGTGTATCCACGAGCAGTACTTC.

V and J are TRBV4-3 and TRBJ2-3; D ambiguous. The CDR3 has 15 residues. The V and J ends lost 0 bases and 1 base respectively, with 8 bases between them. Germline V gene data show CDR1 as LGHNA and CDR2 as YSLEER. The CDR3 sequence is CASSQDPRRTDTQYF. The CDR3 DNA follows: TGCGCCAGCAGCCAAGATCCCCGCCGCACAGATACGCAGTATTTT.

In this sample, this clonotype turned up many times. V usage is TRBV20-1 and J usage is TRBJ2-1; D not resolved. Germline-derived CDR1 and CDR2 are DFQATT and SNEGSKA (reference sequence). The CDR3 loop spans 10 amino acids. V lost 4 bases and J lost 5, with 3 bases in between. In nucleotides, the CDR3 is TGCAGTGCTACCGACAATGAGCAGTTCTTC. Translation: CSATDNEQFF.

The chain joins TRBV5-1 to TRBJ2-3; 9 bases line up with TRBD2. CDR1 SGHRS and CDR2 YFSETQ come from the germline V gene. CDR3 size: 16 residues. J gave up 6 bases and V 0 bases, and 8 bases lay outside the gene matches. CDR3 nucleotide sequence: TGCGCCAGCAGCTTGGGGTTAGCGGGAGATCTGGATACGCAGTATTTT. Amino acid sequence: CASSLGLAGDLDTQYF.

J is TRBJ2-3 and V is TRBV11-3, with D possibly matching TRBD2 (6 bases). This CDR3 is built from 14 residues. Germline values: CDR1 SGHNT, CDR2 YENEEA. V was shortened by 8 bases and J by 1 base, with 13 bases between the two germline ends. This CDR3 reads CASFGGARTDTQYF. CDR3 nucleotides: TGTGCCAGCTTCGGCGGGGCTCGCACAGATACGCAGTATTTT.

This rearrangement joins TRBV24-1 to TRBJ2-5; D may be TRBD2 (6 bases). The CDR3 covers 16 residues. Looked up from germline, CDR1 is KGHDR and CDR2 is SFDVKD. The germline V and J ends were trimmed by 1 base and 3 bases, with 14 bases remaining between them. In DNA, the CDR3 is TGTGCCACCAGTGATTTTAGGAGGGCTGATGAAGAGACCCAGTACTTC. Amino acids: CATSDFRRADEETQYF.

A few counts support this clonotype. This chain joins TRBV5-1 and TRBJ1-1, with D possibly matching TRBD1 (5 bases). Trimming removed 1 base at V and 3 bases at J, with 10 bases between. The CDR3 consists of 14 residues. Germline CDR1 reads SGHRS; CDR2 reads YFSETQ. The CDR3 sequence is CASSLHGADTEAFF. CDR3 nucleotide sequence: TGCGCCAGCAGCTTGCACGGGGCCGACACTGAAGCTTTCTTT.

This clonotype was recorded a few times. The CDR3 nucleotides read TGCAGTGCTAGGGGAGAGGGTCTGGGCTATGGCTACACCTTC. This translates into CSARGEGLGYGYTF. This sequence joins TRBV20-1 and TRBJ1-2; D ambiguous. The CDR3 runs 14 residues. Germline CDR1 is DFQATT and CDR2 is SNEGSKA (reference sequence). Trimming pared 3 bases from V and 4 bases from J, leaving 15 bases between.

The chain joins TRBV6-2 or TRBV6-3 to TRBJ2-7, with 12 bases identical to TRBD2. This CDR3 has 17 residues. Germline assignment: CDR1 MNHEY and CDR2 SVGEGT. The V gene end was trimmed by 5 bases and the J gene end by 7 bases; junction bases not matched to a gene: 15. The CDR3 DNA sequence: TGTGCCAGCAGTAAACCCCCTAGCGGGGGGGCTCGGGATGAGCAGTACTTC. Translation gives CASSKPPSGGARDEQYF.